Presented here are 13 T cell receptor beta chains from one specimen sequenced in a study of shared clonotypes between healthy human individuals. Profiling relied on immunoSEQ multiplex PCR, and the TCRdb table lists in-frame clones only, not all of them. The sample includes around 2.5 million clones, 93% of them seen just once. Input material: naive CD4+ T cells from PBMCs. Noted subset: CD45RA+ positively selected. The origin of the receptors is a man aged 18 to 29 in good health. Some clones in this sample may be carry-over from other donors' samples.

The CDR3 protein is CASSPPLGGQGGELFF. CDR3 nucleotide sequence: TGCGCCAGCAGCCCCCCGTTGGGGGGCCAAGGAGGGGAGCTGTTTTTT. The rearrangement joins TRBV5-1 to TRBJ2-2; D tentatively fits TRBD1 or TRBD2 (6 bases each). Germline V lookup: CDR1 SGHRS, CDR2 YFSETQ. V was clipped by 4 bases and J by 8 bases, with 21 bases between them. This CDR3 region has 16 residues.

The J gene is TRBJ2-3, the V gene TRBV27; 8 nucleotides match TRBD2. The CDR3 contains 15 residues. Germline V gives CDR1 MNHEY, CDR2 SMNVEV (reference sequence). V lost 6 bases and J lost 2; bases outside the gene matches: 7. The CDR3 sequence: CASSPGRGATDTQYF. CDR3 bases: TGTGCCAGCAGCCCAGGGCGGGGGGCCACAGATACGCAGTATTTT.

In DNA, the CDR3 is TGTGCCTGGAGTGCGCGCCGGGGCACAGATACGCAGTATTTT. It codes for CAWSARRGTDTQYF. The chain has TRBV30 and TRBJ2-3; no firm D call. The V end lost 1 base, the J end lost 1 base, and 9 bases lay between the germline ends. CDR1 GTSNPN and CDR2 SVGIG come from the germline V gene (reference sequence). The CDR3 consists of 14 residues.

This clone was seen more than once but under ten times. This chain uses TRBV6-5 with TRBJ1-5; D not certain. The germline V gene encodes CDR1 MNHEY and CDR2 SVGAGI. V was cut by 9 bases and J by 0 bases, with 9 bases left in between. CDR3 length: 13 amino acids. In nucleotides, the CDR3 is TGTGCCAGTCGGGTCAGTAGCAATCAGCCCCAGCATTTT. It codes for CASRVSSNQPQHF.

The rearrangement uses TRBV4-3 and TRBJ1-4; D perhaps matches TRBD1 (5 bases). V lost 0 bases, J lost 6 bases, and 8 bases lay in between. The CDR3 totals 14 residues. Germline CDR1 is LGHNA and CDR2 is YSLEER. CDR3 sequence reads: CASSQEGGDEKLFF. The CDR3 DNA reads TGCGCCAGCAGCCAAGAGGGGGGGGATGAAAAACTGTTTTTT.

The chain uses TRBV7-2 and TRBJ2-2; D is uncertain. The CDR3 length is 12 residues. Trimming removed 6 bases at V and 4 bases at J, with 6 bases between. CDR1 and CDR2 (germline): SGHTA, FQGNSA. Here the CDR3 DNA reads TGTGCCAGCAGGCCGACCACCGGGGAGCTGTTTTTT. Translation: CASRPTTGELFF.

Details on this clone: Other DNA variants within this sample encode the same CDR3. This chain joins TRBV5-1 and TRBJ2-7; the match to TRBD1 covers 10 bases. CDR1 is SGHRS, CDR2 YFSETQ, per germline. The CDR3 loop spans 14 amino acids. V lost 0 bases, J lost 4 bases, and 1 base stayed unmatched. This chain's CDR3 is CASSLGQGAYEQYF. The CDR3 DNA reads as TGCGCCAGCAGCTTGGGACAGGGGGCATACGAGCAGTACTTC. Full variable domain (missing parts from reference TRBV5-1 and TRBJ2-7): KAGVTQTPRYLIKTRGQQVTLSCSPISGHRSVSWYQQTPGQGLQFLFEYFSETQRNKGNFPGRFSGRQFSNSRSEMNVSTLELGDSALYLCASSLGQGAYEQYFGPGTRLTVT.

This chain uses TRBV10-3 with TRBJ2-1; D is undetermined. Germline CDR1 and CDR2: ENHRY and SYGVKD. The CDR3 runs to 17 residues. The V end was cut by 0 bases, the J end by 6 bases, with 18 bases between. Written as DNA, the CDR3 is TGTGCCATCAGTGAGTCGTCCCCGGGTAAATTGGGCAATGAGCAGTTCTTC. Translation: CAISESSPGKLGNEQFF.

This chain uses TRBV4-2 with TRBJ2-5; 9 bases fit TRBD2. The CDR3 has 17 amino acids. The germline V gene has CDR1 LGHNA and CDR2 YNFKEQ. The J segment lost 5 bases and the V segment lost 4 bases, leaving 14 bases of the junction unmatched. CDR3 in amino acids: CASSLNGVAGDKETQYF. The CDR3 DNA reads as TGTGCCAGCAGCCTCAATGGGGTAGCGGGAGACAAGGAGACCCAGTACTTC.

The rearrangement uses TRBV28 and TRBJ2-5, with D perhaps TRBD2 (6 bases). CDR3 length equals 14 residues. Between the trimmed V and J ends, which lost 7 bases and 5 bases, there was a span of 17 bases. Germline loops: CDR1 MDHEN, CDR2 SYDVKM. The CDR3 DNA follows: TGTGCCAGCAATCAGGGAGGCGCCCGGGAGACCCAGTACTTC. Translation gives CASNQGGARETQYF.

This chain connects TRBV7-2 to TRBJ2-7; 7 nucleotides align to TRBD1. J gave up 4 bases and V 5 bases, and 14 bases lay outside the gene matches. CDR1 and CDR2 (germline): SGHTA, FQGNSA. This CDR3 comprises 16 residues. In nucleotides, the CDR3 is TGTGCCAGCAGCGTAGGTAGGACAGGCGCTTCTTACGAGCAGTACTTC. Protein sequence: CASSVGRTGASYEQYF. The full variable domain, rest sourced from reference TRBV7-2 and TRBJ2-7, is GAGVSQSPSNKVTEKGKDVELRCDPISGHTALYWYRQSLGQGLEFLIYFQGNSAPDKSGLPSDRFSAERTGGSVSTLTIQRTQQEDSAVYLCASSVGRTGASYEQYFGPGTRLTVT.

The V call is TRBV28, the J call TRBJ1-5, with 8 bases that match TRBD1. The CDR3 contains 14 residues. Losses at the gene ends were 5 bases for V and 5 bases for J; bases not matched to a gene: 5. Per germline, CDR1 MDHEN and CDR2 SYDVKM. The CDR3 DNA sequence: TGTGCCAGCAGTCCGGACAGGGAATATCAGCCCCAGCATTTT. This sequence encodes CASSPDREYQPQHF.

This clone appeared once. This rearrangement joins TRBV5-1 to TRBJ2-5, with TRBD1 matching over 8 bases. V lost 4 bases, J lost 3 bases, and 8 bases stayed unmatched. The CDR3 has 15 residues. The germline CDR1 and CDR2 sequences are SGHRS and YFSETQ. This CDR3 reads CASSPGQGVEETQYF. The CDR3 DNA sequence: TGCGCCAGCAGCCCTGGACAGGGTGTTGAAGAGACCCAGTACTTC.